The 3 T cell receptor beta chains below come from one sample, sequenced in a study of T cell responses to AZD1222 COVID-19 vaccine. Profiled with immunoSEQ multiplex PCR; TCRdb holds only in-frame clones, not every one. This table holds 130,000 to 150,000 clones, approximately 93% found once. Sample: peripheral blood, taken after recovery from COVID-19. The receptors originated from an adult who had recovered from COVID-19.

The chain has TRBV28 and TRBJ2-7; 11 positions agree with TRBD2. V trimming: 6 bases; J trimming: 4 bases; junction bases outside the gene matches: 5. The germline V gene has CDR1 MDHEN and CDR2 SYDVKM. This CDR3 spans 14 amino acids. For the CDR3, the DNA is TGTGCCAGCAGCCGCGGGACTAGCGGATACGAGCAGTACTTC. The encoded protein is CASSRGTSGYEQYF. The full variable domain, in which reference TRBV28 and TRBJ2-7 provide the parts outside the CDR3, is DVKVTQSSRYLVKRTGEKVFLECVQDMDHENMFWYRQDPGLGLRLIYFSYDVKMKEKGDIPEGYSVSREKKERFSLILESASTNQTSMYLCASSRGTSGYEQYFGPGTRLTVT.

This chain uses TRBV11-2 with TRBJ2-1; 11 bases are a match to TRBD1. The CDR3 is 16 amino acids. The J segment lost 7 bases and the V segment lost 6 bases, leaving 11 bases of the junction unmatched. CDR1 SGHAT and CDR2 FQNNGV come from the germline V gene. The CDR3: CASSSSGTGGRNEQFF. The CDR3 DNA is TGTGCCAGCAGTTCATCCGGGACAGGGGGAAGGAATGAGCAGTTCTTC.

This chain links TRBV6-1 with TRBJ1-3; no clear D. Germline CDR1 is MNHNS and CDR2 is SASEGT. The V end was cut by 0 bases, the J end by 5 bases, with 5 bases between. The CDR3 runs to 13 residues. The DNA for the CDR3 is TGTGCCAGCAGTGAAGCGGGTAGAAACACCATATATTTT. Translation gives CASSEAGRNTIYF.